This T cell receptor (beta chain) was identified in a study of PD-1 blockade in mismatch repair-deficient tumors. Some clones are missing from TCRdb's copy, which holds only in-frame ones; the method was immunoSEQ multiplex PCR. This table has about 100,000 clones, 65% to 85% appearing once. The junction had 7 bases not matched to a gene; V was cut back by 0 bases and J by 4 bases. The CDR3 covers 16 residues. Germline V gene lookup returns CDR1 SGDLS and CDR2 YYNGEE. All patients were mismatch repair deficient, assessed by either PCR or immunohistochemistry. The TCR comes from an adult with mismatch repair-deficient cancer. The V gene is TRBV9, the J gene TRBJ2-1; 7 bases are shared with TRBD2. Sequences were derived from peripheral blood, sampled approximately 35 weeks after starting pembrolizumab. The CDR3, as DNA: TGTGCCAGCAGCGTAGGGGTTAGCGGGCTGTACAATGAGCAGTTCTTC. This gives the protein CASSVGVSGLYNEQFF.